This T cell receptor (beta chain) was identified during a study of response to subunit inactivated influenza vaccine. Study-level results: Researchers suggested that each seasonal influenza vaccination recruits few new T cells.

In TCRdb, the RT-PCR reads were re-called with MiXCR into one record per CDR3 protein. The data show a few hundred thousand distinct CDR3 sequences, 21% seen once. In its sample, this clonotype was seen many times. Its antigen is not identified. The sample was PBMCs from blood, taken 21 months after vaccination. This receptor was identified in a man between 50 and 75 years old who received an inactivated influenza vaccine.

CDR3 coding DNA: TGTGCCAGCTCAGCAGATGGGGGGGGCGGCACTGAAGCTTTCTTT. Its protein is CASSADGGGGTEAFF. The chain combines TRBV18 with TRBJ1-1; D is possibly TRBD1 (6 bases). Germline CDR1 is KGHSH and CDR2 is LQKENI. The CDR3 totals 15 residues. Trimming shortened V by 5 bases and J by 4 bases, and 17 bases separated the two germline ends.